This T cell receptor beta chain was recorded in a study of cytomegalovirus exposure and HLA in healthy donors. The PCR made use of 60 Vbeta and 13 Jbeta primers. Only in-frame clones appear in the TCRdb table, and some are missing; sequencing was by immunoSEQ multiplex PCR. The sample consists of 150,000 to 200,000 clones, roughly 82% of them appearing once. The sequenced sample was PBMCs. This clonotype was sampled from a girl aged 10-17 years in good health and CMV-seropositive.

CDR3 nucleotides: TGTGCCAGCAGTTCAGGACAGTCGGTCGTCTATAATGAAAAACTGTTTTTT. Its translation: CASSSGQSVVYNEKLFF. This chain links TRBV28 with TRBJ1-4, with a weak D call TRBD1 (6 bases). The CDR3 contains 17 residues. Trimming shortened V by 4 bases and J by 4 bases, and 19 bases separated the two germline ends. Per the germline V gene, CDR1 is MDHEN and CDR2 is SYDVKM.